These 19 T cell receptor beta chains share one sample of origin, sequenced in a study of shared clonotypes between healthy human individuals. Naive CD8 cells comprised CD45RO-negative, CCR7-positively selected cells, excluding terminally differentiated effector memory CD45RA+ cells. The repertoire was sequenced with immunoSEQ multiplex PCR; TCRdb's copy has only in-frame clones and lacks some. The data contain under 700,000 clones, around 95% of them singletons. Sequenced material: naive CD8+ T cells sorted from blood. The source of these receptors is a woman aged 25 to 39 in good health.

This chain's CDR3 is CASSDLSEAGELFF. The DNA of the CDR3 is TGCGCCAGCAGTGATCTATCCGAGGCCGGGGAGCTGTTTTTT. The V call is TRBV10-2, the J call TRBJ2-2; no clear D gene. The CDR3 contains 14 residues. The V end was cut by 3 bases, the J end by 6 bases, with 11 bases between. In germline, CDR1 is WSHSY, CDR2 SAAADI.

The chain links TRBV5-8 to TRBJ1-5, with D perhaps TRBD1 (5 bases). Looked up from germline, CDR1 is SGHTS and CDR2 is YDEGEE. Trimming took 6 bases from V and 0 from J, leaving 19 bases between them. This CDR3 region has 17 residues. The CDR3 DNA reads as TGTGCCAGCAAACCATGGGACGTCTCGACTAGCAATCAGCCCCAGCATTTT. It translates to CASKPWDVSTSNQPQHF.

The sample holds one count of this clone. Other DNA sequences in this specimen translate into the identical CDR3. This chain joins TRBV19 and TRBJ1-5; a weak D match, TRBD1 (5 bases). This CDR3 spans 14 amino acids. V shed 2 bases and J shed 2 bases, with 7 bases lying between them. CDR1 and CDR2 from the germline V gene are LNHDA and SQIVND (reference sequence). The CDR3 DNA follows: TGTGCCAGTAGTATACGGGACCGCAATCAGCCCCAGCATTTT. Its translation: CASSIRDRNQPQHF.

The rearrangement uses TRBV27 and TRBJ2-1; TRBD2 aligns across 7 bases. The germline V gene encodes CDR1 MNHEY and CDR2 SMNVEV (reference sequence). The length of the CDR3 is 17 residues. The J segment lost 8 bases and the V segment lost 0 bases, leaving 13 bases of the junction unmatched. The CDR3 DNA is TGTGCCAGCAGTTTATCCCCGGGGAGCGGGAAGTTCGATGAGCAGTTCTTC. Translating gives CASSLSPGSGKFDEQFF.

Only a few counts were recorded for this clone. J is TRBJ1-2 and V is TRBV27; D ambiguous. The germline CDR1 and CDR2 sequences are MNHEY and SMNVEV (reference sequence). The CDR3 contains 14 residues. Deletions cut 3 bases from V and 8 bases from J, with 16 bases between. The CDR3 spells CASSFTSSAIGYTF. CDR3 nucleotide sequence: TGTGCCAGCAGTTTTACCAGTTCCGCCATCGGCTACACCTTC.

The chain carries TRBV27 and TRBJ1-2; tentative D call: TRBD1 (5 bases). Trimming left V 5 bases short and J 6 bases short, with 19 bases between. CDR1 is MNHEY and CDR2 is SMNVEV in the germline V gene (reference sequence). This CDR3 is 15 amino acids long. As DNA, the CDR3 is TGTGCCAGCAGTGCGACCGGGACGGTGAACGATGGCTACACCTTC. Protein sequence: CASSATGTVNDGYTF.

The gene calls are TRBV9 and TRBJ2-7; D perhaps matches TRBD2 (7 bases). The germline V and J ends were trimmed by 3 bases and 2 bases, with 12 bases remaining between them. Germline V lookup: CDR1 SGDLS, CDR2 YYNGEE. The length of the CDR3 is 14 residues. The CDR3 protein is CASSEGGGTYEQYF. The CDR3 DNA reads TGTGCCAGCAGCGAGGGGGGAGGGACCTACGAGCAGTACTTC.

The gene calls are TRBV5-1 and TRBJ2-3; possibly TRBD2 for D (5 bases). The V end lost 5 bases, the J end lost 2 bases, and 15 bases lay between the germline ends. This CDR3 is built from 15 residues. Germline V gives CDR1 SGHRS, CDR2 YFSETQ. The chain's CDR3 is CASRDTDSYTDTQYF. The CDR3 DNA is TGCGCCAGCAGAGACACGGACTCGTACACAGATACGCAGTATTTT.

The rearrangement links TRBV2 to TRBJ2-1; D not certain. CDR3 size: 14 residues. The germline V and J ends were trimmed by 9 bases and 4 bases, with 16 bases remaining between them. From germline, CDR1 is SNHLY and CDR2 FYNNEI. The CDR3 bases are TGTGCCAGTGGCGAGAGTGGGCTGTACAATGAGCAGTTCTTC. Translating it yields CASGESGLYNEQFF. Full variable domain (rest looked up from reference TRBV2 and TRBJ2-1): EPEVTQTPSHQVTQMGQEVILRCVPISNHLYFYWYRQILGQKVEFLVSFYNNEISEKSEIFDDQFSVERPDGSNFTLKIRSTKLEDSAMYFCASGESGLYNEQFFGPGTRLTVL.

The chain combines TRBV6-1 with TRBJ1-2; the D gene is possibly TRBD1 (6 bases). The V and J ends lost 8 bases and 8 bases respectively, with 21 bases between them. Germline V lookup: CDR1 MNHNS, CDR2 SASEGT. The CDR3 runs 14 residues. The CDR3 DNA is TGTGCCAGCTACCCCACCGGGACAATGGACGGCTACACCTTC. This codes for CASYPTGTMDGYTF.

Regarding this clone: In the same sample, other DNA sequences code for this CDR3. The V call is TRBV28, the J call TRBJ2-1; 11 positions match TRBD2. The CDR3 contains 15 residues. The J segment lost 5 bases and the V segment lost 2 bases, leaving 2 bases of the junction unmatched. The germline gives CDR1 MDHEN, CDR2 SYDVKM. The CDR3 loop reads CASSLTSGRDNEQFF. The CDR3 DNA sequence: TGTGCCAGCAGTTTAACTAGCGGGAGAGACAATGAGCAGTTCTTC.

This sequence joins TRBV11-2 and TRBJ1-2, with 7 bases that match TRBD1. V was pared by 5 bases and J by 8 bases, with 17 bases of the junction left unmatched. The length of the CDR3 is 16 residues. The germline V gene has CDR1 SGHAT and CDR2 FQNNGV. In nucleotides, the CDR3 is TGTGCCAGCAGCCCGACGCCTCCAACAGGGGCGGGAGGCTACACCTTC. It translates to CASSPTPPTGAGGYTF.

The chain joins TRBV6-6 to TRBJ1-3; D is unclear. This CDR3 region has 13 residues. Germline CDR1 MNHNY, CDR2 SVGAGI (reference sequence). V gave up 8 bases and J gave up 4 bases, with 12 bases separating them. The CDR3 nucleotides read TGTGCCAGCGTAGGGTCATCAGGAAACACCATATATTTT. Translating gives CASVGSSGNTIYF.

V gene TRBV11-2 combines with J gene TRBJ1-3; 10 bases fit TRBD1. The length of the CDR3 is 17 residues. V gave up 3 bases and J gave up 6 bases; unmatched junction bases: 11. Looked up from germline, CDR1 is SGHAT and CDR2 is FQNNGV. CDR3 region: CASSLGPGTGALNTIYF. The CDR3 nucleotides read TGTGCCAGCAGCTTGGGCCCCGGGACAGGGGCATTAAACACCATATATTTT.

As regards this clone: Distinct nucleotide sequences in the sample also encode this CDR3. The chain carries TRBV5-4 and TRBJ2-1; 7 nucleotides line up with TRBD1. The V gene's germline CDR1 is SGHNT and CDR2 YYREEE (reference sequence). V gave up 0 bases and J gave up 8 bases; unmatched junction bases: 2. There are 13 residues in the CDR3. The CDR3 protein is CASSLDRGDEQFF. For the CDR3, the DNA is TGTGCCAGCAGCTTGGACAGGGGCGATGAGCAGTTCTTC.

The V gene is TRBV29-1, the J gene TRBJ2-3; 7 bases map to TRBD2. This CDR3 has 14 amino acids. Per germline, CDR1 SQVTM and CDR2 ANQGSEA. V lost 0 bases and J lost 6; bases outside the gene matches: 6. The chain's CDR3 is CSVEDPGGWDTQYF. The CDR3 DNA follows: TGCAGCGTTGAAGATCCCGGGGGGTGGGATACGCAGTATTTT.

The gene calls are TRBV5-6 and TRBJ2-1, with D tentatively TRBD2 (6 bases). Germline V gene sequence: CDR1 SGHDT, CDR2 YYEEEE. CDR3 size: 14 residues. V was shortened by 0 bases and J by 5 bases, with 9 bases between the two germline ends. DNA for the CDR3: TGTGCCAGCAGCTTGGCAGGAGGGAACAATGAGCAGTTCTTC. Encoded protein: CASSLAGGNNEQFF.

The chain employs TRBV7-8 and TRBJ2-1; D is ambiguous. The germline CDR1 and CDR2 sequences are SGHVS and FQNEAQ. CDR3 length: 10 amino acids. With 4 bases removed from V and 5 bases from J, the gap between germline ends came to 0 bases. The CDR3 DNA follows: TGTGCCAGCAGCTACAATGAGCAGTTCTTC. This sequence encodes CASSYNEQFF.

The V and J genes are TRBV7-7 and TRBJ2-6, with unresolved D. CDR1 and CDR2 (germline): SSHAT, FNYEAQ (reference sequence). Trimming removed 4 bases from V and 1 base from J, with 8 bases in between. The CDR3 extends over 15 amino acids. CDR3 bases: TGTGCCAGCAGCTCTGGGCAGTCTGGGGCCAACGTCCTGACTTTC. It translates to CASSSGQSGANVLTF. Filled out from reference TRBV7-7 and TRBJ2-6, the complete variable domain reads GAGVSQSPRYKVTKRGQDVTLRCDPISSHATLYWYQQALGQGPEFLTYFNYEAQPDKSGLPSDRFSAERPEGSISTLTIQRTEQRDSAMYRCASSSGQSGANVLTFGAGSRLTVL.